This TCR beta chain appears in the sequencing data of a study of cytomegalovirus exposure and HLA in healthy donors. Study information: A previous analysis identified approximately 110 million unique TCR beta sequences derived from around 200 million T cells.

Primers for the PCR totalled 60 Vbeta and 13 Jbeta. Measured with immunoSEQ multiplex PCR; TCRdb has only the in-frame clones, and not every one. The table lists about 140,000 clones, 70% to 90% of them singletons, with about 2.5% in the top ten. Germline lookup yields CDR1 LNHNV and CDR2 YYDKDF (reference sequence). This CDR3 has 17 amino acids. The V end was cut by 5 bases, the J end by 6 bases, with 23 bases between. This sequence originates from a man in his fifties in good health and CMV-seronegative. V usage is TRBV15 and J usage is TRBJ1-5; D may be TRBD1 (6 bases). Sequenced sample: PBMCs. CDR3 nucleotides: TGTGCCACCAGCGGGTCGGACAGCGAAAGGGTGCGTCAGCCCCAGCATTTT. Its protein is CATSGSDSERVRQPQHF.